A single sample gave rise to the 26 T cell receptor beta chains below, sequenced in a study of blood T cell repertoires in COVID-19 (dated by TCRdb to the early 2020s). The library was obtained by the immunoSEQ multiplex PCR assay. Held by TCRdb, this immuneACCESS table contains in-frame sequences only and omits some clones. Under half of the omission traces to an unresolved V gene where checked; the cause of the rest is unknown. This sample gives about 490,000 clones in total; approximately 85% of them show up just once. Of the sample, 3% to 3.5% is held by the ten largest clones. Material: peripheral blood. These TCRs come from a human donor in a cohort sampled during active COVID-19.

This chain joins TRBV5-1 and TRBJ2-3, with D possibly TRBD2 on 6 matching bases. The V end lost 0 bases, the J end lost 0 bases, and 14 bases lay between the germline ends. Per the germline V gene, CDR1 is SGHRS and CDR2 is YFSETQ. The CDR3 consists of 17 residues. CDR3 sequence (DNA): TGCGCCAGCAGCTTGGCGGTCGGGAGCGTGAGCACAGATACGCAGTATTTT. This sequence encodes CASSLAVGSVSTDTQYF.

For the CDR3, the DNA is TGTGCCAGCAGTTTCGGACAGGGCGCCGGGCCCCAGCATTTT. Translation gives CASSFGQGAGPQHF. The V and J genes are TRBV27 and TRBJ1-5; 8 bases map to TRBD1. Germline loops: CDR1 MNHEY, CDR2 SMNVEV (reference sequence). Trimming cost V 3 bases and J 9 bases; bases outside gene matches: 7. This CDR3 has 14 amino acids.

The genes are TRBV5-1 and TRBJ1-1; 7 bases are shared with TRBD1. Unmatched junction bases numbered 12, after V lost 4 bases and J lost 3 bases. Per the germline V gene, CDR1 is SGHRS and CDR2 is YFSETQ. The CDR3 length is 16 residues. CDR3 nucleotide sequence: TGCGCCAGCAGCATTGGGGCGACAGGGTTGGACACTGAAGCTTTCTTT. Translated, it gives CASSIGATGLDTEAFF. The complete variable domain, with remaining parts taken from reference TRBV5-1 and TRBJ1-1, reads KAGVTQTPRYLIKTRGQQVTLSCSPISGHRSVSWYQQTPGQGLQFLFEYFSETQRNKGNFPGRFSGRQFSNSRSEMNVSTLELGDSALYLCASSIGATGLDTEAFFGQGTRLTVV.

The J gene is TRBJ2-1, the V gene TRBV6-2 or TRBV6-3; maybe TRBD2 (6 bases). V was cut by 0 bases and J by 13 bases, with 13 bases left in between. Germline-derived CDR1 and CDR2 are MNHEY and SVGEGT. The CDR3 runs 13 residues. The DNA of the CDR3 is TGTGCCAGCAGTTACTCGCCTAGCGAAAGTCAGTTCTTC. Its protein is CASSYSPSESQFF.

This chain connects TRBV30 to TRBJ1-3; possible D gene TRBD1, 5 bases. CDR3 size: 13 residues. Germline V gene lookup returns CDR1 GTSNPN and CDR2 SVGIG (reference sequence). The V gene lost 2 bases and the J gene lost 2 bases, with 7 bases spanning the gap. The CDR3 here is CAWSRGTGNTIYF. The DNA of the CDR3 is TGTGCCTGGAGTCGGGGGACTGGAAACACCATATATTTT.

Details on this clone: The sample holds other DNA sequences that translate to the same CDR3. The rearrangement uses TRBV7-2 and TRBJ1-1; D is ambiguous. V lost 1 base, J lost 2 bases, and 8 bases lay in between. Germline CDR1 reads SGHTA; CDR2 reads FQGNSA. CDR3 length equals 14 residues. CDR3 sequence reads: CASSLVPGNTEAFF. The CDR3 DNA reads TGTGCCAGCAGCTTAGTCCCAGGAAACACTGAAGCTTTCTTT.

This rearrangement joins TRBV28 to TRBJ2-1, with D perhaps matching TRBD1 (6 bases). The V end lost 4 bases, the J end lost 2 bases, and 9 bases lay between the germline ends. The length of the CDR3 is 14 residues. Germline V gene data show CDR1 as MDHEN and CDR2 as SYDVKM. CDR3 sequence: CASSSRGPYNEQFF. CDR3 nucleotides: TGTGCCAGCAGTTCCAGGGGCCCCTACAATGAGCAGTTCTTC.

The DNA for the CDR3 is TGTGCCAGCAGCTTGCACAGGGACACTGAAGCTTTCTTT. It yields the protein CASSLHRDTEAFF. The gene calls are TRBV5-8 and TRBJ1-1; a possible D gene is TRBD1 (6 bases). Germline lookup yields CDR1 SGHTS and CDR2 YDEGEE. This CDR3 is built from 13 residues. Trimming removed 1 base at V and 3 bases at J, with 7 bases between.

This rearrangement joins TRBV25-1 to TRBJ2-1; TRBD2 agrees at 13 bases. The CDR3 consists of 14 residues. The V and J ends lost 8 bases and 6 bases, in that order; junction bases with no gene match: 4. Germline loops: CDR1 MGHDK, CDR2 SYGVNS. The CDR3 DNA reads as TGTGCCAGCGTGGGACTAGCGGGATTCAATGAGCAGTTCTTC. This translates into CASVGLAGFNEQFF.

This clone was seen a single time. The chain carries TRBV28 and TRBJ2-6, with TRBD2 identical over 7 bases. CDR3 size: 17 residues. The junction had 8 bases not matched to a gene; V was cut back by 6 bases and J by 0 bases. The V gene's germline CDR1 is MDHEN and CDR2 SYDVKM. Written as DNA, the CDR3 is TGTGCCAGCAGAGCTGTAGGCGGGAGCTCTGGGGCCAACGTCCTGACTTTC. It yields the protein CASRAVGGSSGANVLTF.

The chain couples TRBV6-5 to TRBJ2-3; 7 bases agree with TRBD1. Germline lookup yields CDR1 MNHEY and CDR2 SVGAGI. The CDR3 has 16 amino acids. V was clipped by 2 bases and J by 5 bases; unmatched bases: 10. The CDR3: CASSYTFDRAGDTQYF. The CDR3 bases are TGTGCCAGCAGTTACACGTTTGACAGGGCGGGAGATACGCAGTATTTT.

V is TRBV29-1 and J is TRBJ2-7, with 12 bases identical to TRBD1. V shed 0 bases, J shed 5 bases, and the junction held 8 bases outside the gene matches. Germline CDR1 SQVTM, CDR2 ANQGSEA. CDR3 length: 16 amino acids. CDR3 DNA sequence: TGCAGCGTTGAAGATTATCCGGGACAGGGGGCCCACGAGCAGTACTTC. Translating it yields CSVEDYPGQGAHEQYF.

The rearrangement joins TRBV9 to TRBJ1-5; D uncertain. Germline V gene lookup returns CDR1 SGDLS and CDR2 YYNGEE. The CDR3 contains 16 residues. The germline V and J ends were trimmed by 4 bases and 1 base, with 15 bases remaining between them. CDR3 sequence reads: CASSPLARGSNQPQHF. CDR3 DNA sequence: TGTGCCAGCAGCCCCTTGGCACGGGGAAGCAATCAGCCCCAGCATTTT.

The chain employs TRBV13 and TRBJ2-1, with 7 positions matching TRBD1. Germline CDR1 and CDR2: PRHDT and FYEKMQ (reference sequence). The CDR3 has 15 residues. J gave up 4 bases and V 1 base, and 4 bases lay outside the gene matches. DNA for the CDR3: TGTGCCAGCAGCTTAGACAGGGGAGTATACAATGAGCAGTTCTTC. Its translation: CASSLDRGVYNEQFF.

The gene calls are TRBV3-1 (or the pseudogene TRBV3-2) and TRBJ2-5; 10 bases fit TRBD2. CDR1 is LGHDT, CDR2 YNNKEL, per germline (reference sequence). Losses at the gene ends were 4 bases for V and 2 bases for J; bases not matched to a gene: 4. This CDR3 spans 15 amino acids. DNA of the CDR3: TGTGCCAGCAGCCTGCAACTAGCGGGACAAGAGACCCAGTACTTC. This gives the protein CASSLQLAGQETQYF.

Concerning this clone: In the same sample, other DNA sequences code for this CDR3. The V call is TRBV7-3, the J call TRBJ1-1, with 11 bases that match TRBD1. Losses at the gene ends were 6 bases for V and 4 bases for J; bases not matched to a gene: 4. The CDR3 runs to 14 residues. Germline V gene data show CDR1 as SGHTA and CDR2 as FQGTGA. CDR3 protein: CASSRGTGGTEAFF. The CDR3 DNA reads TGTGCCAGCAGTCGTGGGACAGGGGGCACTGAAGCTTTCTTT.

The CDR3 reads CASSSGHSINDEQYF. The CDR3 DNA follows: TGCGCCAGCAGCTCGGGACACTCAATAAATGACGAGCAGTACTTC. The genes are TRBV5-1 and TRBJ2-7; tentative D call: TRBD1 (6 bases). Germline V gives CDR1 SGHRS, CDR2 YFSETQ. The CDR3 contains 15 residues. The V gene lost 3 bases and the J gene lost 5 bases, with 18 bases spanning the gap.

CDR3 nucleotides: TGCGCCAGCAGCCCCTACAGCGGGAGTGCTGGAGATACGCAGTATTTT. It encodes CASSPYSGSAGDTQYF. V and J are TRBV4-1 and TRBJ2-3; the match to TRBD2 covers 8 bases. The J segment lost 5 bases and the V segment lost 4 bases, leaving 11 bases of the junction unmatched. Germline CDR1 reads MGHRA; CDR2 reads YSYEKL. This CDR3 spans 16 amino acids.

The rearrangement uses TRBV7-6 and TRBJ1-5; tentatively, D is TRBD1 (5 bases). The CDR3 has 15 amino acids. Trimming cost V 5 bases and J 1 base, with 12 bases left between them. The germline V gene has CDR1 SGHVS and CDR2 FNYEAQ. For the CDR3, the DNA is TGTGCCAGCAGCGCGGGGGGAAGGAGCAATCAGCCCCAGCATTTT. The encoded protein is CASSAGGRSNQPQHF.

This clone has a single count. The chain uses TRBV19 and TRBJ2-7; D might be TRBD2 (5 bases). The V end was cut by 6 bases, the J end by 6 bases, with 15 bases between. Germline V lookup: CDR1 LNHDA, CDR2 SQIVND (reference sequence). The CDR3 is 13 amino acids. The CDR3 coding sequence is TGTGCCAGTAGCCTTTCGTCCGGGGTCGAGCAGTACTTC. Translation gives CASSLSSGVEQYF.

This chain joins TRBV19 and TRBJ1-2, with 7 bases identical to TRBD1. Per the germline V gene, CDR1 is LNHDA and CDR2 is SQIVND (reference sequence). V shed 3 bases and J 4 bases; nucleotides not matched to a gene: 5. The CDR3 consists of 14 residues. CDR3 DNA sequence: TGTGCCAGTAGTATGATCGGACAGGCCTATGGCTACACCTTC. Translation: CASSMIGQAYGYTF.

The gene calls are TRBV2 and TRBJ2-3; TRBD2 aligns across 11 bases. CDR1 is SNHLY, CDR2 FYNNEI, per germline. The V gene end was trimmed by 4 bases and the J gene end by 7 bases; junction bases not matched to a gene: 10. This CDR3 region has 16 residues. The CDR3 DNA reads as TGTGCCAGCAGTGGAATGACTAGCGGGGTTAGAAATACGCAGTATTTT. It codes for CASSGMTSGVRNTQYF.

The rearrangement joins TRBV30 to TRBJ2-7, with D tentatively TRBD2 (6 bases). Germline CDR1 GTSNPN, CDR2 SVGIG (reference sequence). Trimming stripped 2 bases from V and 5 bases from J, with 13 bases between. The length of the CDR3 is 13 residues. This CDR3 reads CAWSFDGSDEQYF. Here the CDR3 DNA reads TGTGCCTGGAGTTTTGACGGGAGCGACGAGCAGTACTTC.

The CDR3 protein is CASGDDTSNQPQHF. CDR3 nucleotides: TGTGCTAGTGGTGACGACACTTCCAATCAGCCCCAGCATTTT. V gene TRBV12-5 combines with J gene TRBJ1-5, with unresolved D. The CDR3 runs to 14 residues. Trimming pared 5 bases from V and 3 bases from J, leaving 11 bases between. Germline V gene sequence: CDR1 LGHNT, CDR2 FRNRAP.

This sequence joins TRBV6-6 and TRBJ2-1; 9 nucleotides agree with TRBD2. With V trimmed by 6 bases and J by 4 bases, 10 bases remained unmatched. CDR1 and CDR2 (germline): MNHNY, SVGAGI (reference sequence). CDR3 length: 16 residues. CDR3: CASSRAGGLNYNEQFF. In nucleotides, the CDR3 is TGTGCCAGCAGCCGAGCGGGAGGTTTGAATTACAATGAGCAGTTCTTC.

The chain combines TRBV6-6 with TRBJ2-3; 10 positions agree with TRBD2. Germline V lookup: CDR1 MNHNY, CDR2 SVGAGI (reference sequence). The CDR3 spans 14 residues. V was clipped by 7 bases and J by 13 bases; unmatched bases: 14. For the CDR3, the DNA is TGTGCCAGCACCAAAGCCCAGCGGGAGGGCCGGGAGTATTTT. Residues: CASTKAQREGREYF.